Listed below are T cell receptor beta chains from one sample, sequenced in a study of OX40 agonist ivuxolimab in advanced cancers. This table comes from immunoSEQ multiplex PCR, and its TCRdb copy is limited to in-frame clones, with some not included. The sample holds just over 50,000 clones, over 75% seen once. The specimen was CD4+ or CD8+ T cells sorted from blood, collected in a trial of the OX40 agonist ivuxolimab. The receptors here all came from an adult with an advanced solid tumor such as melanoma, head and neck, liver or kidney cancer. CDR3s include the opening cysteine and the closing phenylalanine or tryptophan. The D gene is left open where the match is weak. Rows give clone size only sometimes, using once, few, many, or a class for an expanded clone.

j_gene: TRBJ2-3; v_gene: TRBV28; abundance: NA; d_gene: TRBD2; CDR3aa: CASSFRVGGTDTQYF; CDR3nt: TGTGCCAGCAGTTTTCGCGTGGGAGGGACAGATACGCAGTATTTT
j_gene: TRBJ2-1; v_gene: TRBV12-5; abundance: few; d_gene: TRBD1; CDR3aa: CASGQGAYYNEQFF; CDR3nt: TGTGCTAGTGGTCAGGGGGCGTACTACAATGAGCAGTTCTTC
j_gene: TRBJ1-3; v_gene: TRBV5-4; abundance: NA; d_gene: NA; CDR3aa: CASSRSPDVVSGNTIYF; CDR3nt: TGTGCCAGCAGCAGATCTCCGGACGTCGTCTCTGGAAACACCATATATTTT
j_gene: TRBJ2-6; v_gene: TRBV7-9; abundance: NA; d_gene: TRBD2; CDR3aa: CASSPGGTNVLTF; CDR3nt: TGTGCCAGCAGCCCGGGGGGAACCAACGTCCTGACTTTC
j_gene: TRBJ2-2; v_gene: TRBV6-6; abundance: few; d_gene: NA; CDR3aa: CASRPTTGELFF; CDR3nt: TGTGCCAGCAGACCGACAACCGGGGAGCTGTTTTTT
j_gene: TRBJ2-7; v_gene: TRBV6-1; abundance: NA; d_gene: TRBD1; CDR3aa: CASKRDRGTYEQYF; CDR3nt: TGTGCCAGCAAACGGGACAGGGGTACCTACGAGCAGTACTTC
j_gene: TRBJ2-7; v_gene: TRBV28; abundance: NA; d_gene: NA; CDR3aa: CASSSPREQYF; CDR3nt: TGTGCCAGCAGTTCCCCTCGGGAGCAGTACTTC
j_gene: TRBJ1-2; v_gene: TRBV5-1; abundance: NA; d_gene: TRBD1; CDR3aa: CASSLGQGSFNYGYTF; CDR3nt: TGCGCCAGCAGCTTAGGACAGGGGTCATTTAACTATGGCTACACCTTC
j_gene: TRBJ2-1; v_gene: TRBV9; abundance: NA; d_gene: TRBD2; CDR3aa: CASSRGGSAYNEQFF; CDR3nt: TGTGCCAGCAGCCGCGGCGGGAGCGCCTACAATGAGCAGTTCTTC
j_gene: TRBJ2-1; v_gene: TRBV7-7; abundance: few; d_gene: NA; CDR3aa: CASSSGNSPYNEQFF; CDR3nt: TGTGCTAGCAGCTCCGGGAATTCCCCCTACAATGAGCAGTTCTTC
j_gene: TRBJ1-5; v_gene: TRBV30; abundance: NA; d_gene: NA; CDR3aa: CAWNPEGSLGPQHF; CDR3nt: TGTGCCTGGAATCCCGAGGGGTCGCTGGGGCCCCAGCATTTT
j_gene: TRBJ1-2; v_gene: TRBV6-6; abundance: NA; d_gene: TRBD1; CDR3aa: CASSYRGRGLGYTF; CDR3nt: TGTGCCAGCAGTTACAGGGGGCGCGGTCTTGGCTACACCTTC
j_gene: TRBJ1-5; v_gene: TRBV18; abundance: once; d_gene: NA; CDR3aa: CASSPTGIGGQPQHF; CDR3nt: TGTGCCAGCTCACCCACAGGGATCGGAGGTCAGCCCCAGCATTTT
j_gene: TRBJ2-2; v_gene: TRBV10-3; abundance: once; d_gene: TRBD2; CDR3aa: CAIGRGGSAGELFF; CDR3nt: TGTGCCATCGGCCGCGGGGGTAGCGCCGGGGAGCTGTTTTTT
j_gene: TRBJ1-5; v_gene: TRBV27; abundance: NA; d_gene: NA; CDR3aa: CASSQEQESYSNQPQHF; CDR3nt: TGTGCCAGCAGTCAAGAGCAGGAAAGTTATAGCAATCAGCCCCAGCATTTT
j_gene: TRBJ1-2; v_gene: TRBV18; abundance: NA; d_gene: NA; CDR3aa: CASSPGNGNGYTF; CDR3nt: TGTGCCAGCTCACCGGGAAACGGGAATGGCTACACCTTC
j_gene: TRBJ2-7; v_gene: TRBV28; abundance: NA; d_gene: NA; CDR3aa: CASSRDEQYF; CDR3nt: TGTGCCAGCTCGAGGGACGAGCAGTACTTC
j_gene: TRBJ2-7; v_gene: TRBV10-3; abundance: NA; d_gene: NA; CDR3aa: CAISATGYEQYF; CDR3nt: TGTGCCATCAGTGCCACAGGGTACGAGCAGTACTTC
j_gene: TRBJ2-3; v_gene: TRBV7-9; abundance: NA; d_gene: NA; CDR3aa: CASSRTTDTQYF; CDR3nt: TGTGCCAGCAGCCGGACCACAGATACGCAGTATTTT
j_gene: TRBJ2-2; v_gene: TRBV7-9; abundance: NA; d_gene: TRBD2; CDR3aa: CASSLGLAGGTGELFF; CDR3nt: TGTGCCAGCAGCTTAGGACTAGCGGGCGGGACCGGGGAGCTGTTTTTT
j_gene: TRBJ2-7; v_gene: TRBV30; abundance: NA; d_gene: NA; CDR3aa: CAFFRYEQYF; CDR3nt: TGTGCCTTCTTCCGCTACGAGCAGTACTTC
j_gene: TRBJ1-2; v_gene: TRBV7-9; abundance: NA; d_gene: NA; CDR3aa: CASSLGGDNYGYTF; CDR3nt: TGTGCCAGCAGCTTAGGGGGCGACAACTATGGCTACACCTTC
j_gene: TRBJ2-7; v_gene: TRBV30; abundance: NA; d_gene: TRBD2; CDR3aa: CACGTRSAEQYF; CDR3nt: TGTGCCTGCGGGACTAGATCCGCCGAGCAGTACTTC
j_gene: TRBJ2-1; v_gene: TRBV7-9; abundance: NA; d_gene: NA; CDR3aa: CASSPKQGVLNEQFF; CDR3nt: TGTGCCAGCAGCCCAAAACAGGGAGTCCTCAATGAGCAGTTCTTC
j_gene: TRBJ1-1; v_gene: TRBV18; abundance: NA; d_gene: TRBD1; CDR3aa: CASSPTQGVDTEAFF; CDR3nt: TGTGCCAGCTCACCTACACAGGGGGTAGACACTGAAGCTTTCTTT